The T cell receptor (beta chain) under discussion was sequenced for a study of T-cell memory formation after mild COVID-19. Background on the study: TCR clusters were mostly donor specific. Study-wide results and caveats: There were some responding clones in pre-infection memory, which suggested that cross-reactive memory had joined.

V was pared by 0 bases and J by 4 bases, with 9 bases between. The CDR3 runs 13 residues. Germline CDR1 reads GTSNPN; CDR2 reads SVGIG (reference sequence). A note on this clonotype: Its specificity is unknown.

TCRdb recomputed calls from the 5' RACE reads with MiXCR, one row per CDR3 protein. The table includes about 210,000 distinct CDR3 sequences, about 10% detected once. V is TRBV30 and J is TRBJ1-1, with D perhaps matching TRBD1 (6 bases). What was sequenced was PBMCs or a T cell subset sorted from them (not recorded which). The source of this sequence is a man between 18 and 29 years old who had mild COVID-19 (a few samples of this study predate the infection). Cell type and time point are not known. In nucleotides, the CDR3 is TGTGCCTGGAGTGTTGGGGGCGGCACTGAAGCTTTCTTT. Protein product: CAWSVGGGTEAFF.